Below are 27 T cell receptor beta chains sequenced from a single sample in a study of T cell changes during pregnancy in multiple sclerosis. Sequencing was performed with immunoSEQ multiplex PCR; in TCRdb, only in-frame clones are kept and a portion is missing. The sample lists tens of thousands of clones, 85% to 95% occurring once. The sequencing here drew on peripheral blood, taken before pregnancy. These receptors were taken from a female donor with multiple sclerosis, enrolled in a pregnancy study.

This clone was seen only once. The CDR3 region has the DNA TGTGCCAGCAGCCCGGGACTAGGCAATGAGCAGTTCTTC. Protein sequence: CASSPGLGNEQFF. This sequence joins TRBV5-4 and TRBJ2-1, with 8 bases matching TRBD2. The CDR3 has 13 residues. The J segment lost 6 bases and the V segment lost 4 bases, leaving 3 bases of the junction unmatched. CDR1 and CDR2 (germline): SGHNT, YYREEE (reference sequence).

The chain is built from TRBV11-1 and TRBJ2-1, with D unclear. Trimming took off 6 bases at V and 2 bases at J, with 8 bases between the two ends. From germline, CDR1 is SGHAT and CDR2 FQDESV (reference sequence). This CDR3 comprises 13 residues. The CDR3 DNA is TGTGCCAGCAGACATCGAACCTACAATGAGCAGTTCTTC. As protein: CASRHRTYNEQFF.

This clone was found once. The chain carries TRBV6-4 and TRBJ1-2; 7 bases match TRBD1. The CDR3 totals 13 residues. Trimming took 6 bases from V and 5 from J; bases not matched to a gene: 6. CDR1 MRHNA and CDR2 SNTAGT come from the germline V gene. CDR3 in amino acids: CASRDTGDYGYTF. In nucleotides, the CDR3 is TGTGCCAGCAGAGATACAGGGGATTATGGCTACACCTTC.

The J gene is TRBJ1-5, the V gene TRBV7-3; no firm D call. CDR1 is SGHTA, CDR2 FQGTGA, per germline. Between the trimmed V and J ends, which lost 0 bases and 7 bases, there was a span of 7 bases. The CDR3 extends over 13 amino acids. CDR3 amino acids: CASSLTPGQPQHF. The CDR3 DNA sequence: TGTGCCAGCAGCTTAACGCCGGGACAGCCCCAGCATTTT.

The chain links TRBV15 to TRBJ1-2; 12 bases agree with TRBD1. The CDR3 loop spans 16 amino acids. The germline gives CDR1 LNHNV, CDR2 YYDKDF (reference sequence). The V gene end was trimmed by 0 bases and the J gene end by 4 bases; junction bases not matched to a gene: 3. The CDR3 sequence: CATSRDGTGGPYGYTF. The CDR3 region has the DNA TGTGCCACCAGCAGAGATGGGACAGGGGGCCCCTATGGCTACACCTTC.

The chain employs TRBV29-1 and TRBJ2-1; D might be TRBD2 (5 bases). The CDR3 runs to 15 residues. V was shortened by 7 bases and J by 0 bases, with 16 bases between the two germline ends. Germline V lookup: CDR1 SQVTM, CDR2 ANQGSEA. The CDR3 region has the DNA TGCAGCGGGAGTGAACGGGGTCGCTCCTACAATGAGCAGTTCTTC. This codes for CSGSERGRSYNEQFF.

The genes are TRBV6-1 and TRBJ2-1, with D unresolved. This CDR3 spans 13 amino acids. V dropped 2 bases and J dropped 7 bases, with 9 bases sitting between them. Germline V lookup: CDR1 MNHNS, CDR2 SASEGT. The CDR3 reads CASSEPARNEQFF. The DNA of the CDR3 is TGTGCCAGCAGTGAACCAGCGCGTAATGAGCAGTTCTTC.

The chain couples TRBV28 to TRBJ2-5; the D gene is possibly TRBD1 (6 bases). CDR3 size: 15 residues. V was pared by 5 bases and J by 14 bases, with 27 bases between. CDR1 and CDR2 (germline): MDHEN, SYDVKM. The chain's CDR3 is CASSTPGFPVDGGYF. In DNA form, the CDR3 reads TGTGCCAGCAGTACCCCCGGCTTTCCCGTGGATGGGGGCTACTTC. Complete variable domain (other parts from reference TRBV28 and TRBJ2-5): DVKVTQSSRYLVKRTGEKVFLECVQDMDHENMFWYRQDPGLGLRLIYFSYDVKMKEKGDIPEGYSVSREKKERFSLILESASTNQTSMYLCASSTPGFPVDGGYFGPGTRLLVL.

The chain combines TRBV14 with TRBJ2-2; 9 bases match TRBD1. Germline assignment: CDR1 SGHDN and CDR2 FVKESK. J was trimmed by 5 bases and V by 1 base; bases with no gene match: 5. This CDR3 spans 16 amino acids. The CDR3 DNA is TGTGCCAGCAGCCAAGGAACAGGGGGCAAAACCGGGGAGCTGTTTTTT. Translation gives CASSQGTGGKTGELFF.

This sequence joins TRBV9 and TRBJ1-4; no firm D call. The CDR3 spans 15 residues. Germline CDR1 and CDR2: SGDLS and YYNGEE. The V end was cut by 4 bases, the J end by 5 bases, with 15 bases between. CDR3 nucleotide sequence: TGTGCCAGCAGCCCCCGCGAGAGGCAAAATGAAAAACTGTTTTTT. It encodes CASSPRERQNEKLFF.

The V gene is TRBV30, the J gene TRBJ2-7; maybe TRBD1 (5 bases). Germline-derived CDR1 and CDR2 are GTSNPN and SVGIG (reference sequence). This CDR3 region has 14 residues. The germline V and J ends were trimmed by 3 bases and 0 bases, with 12 bases remaining between them. CDR3 residues: CAWRANRISYEQYF. For the CDR3, the DNA is TGTGCCTGGAGGGCAAACAGGATCTCCTACGAGCAGTACTTC.

The chain employs TRBV7-2 and TRBJ1-1; TRBD1 agrees at 8 bases. Germline values: CDR1 SGHTA, CDR2 FQGNSA. CDR3 length: 17 residues. The V gene end was trimmed by 5 bases and the J gene end by 8 bases; junction bases not matched to a gene: 19. CDR3 residues: CASSRSFDRGPSREAFF. The CDR3, as DNA: TGTGCCAGCAGCCGTTCCTTTGACAGGGGCCCATCACGGGAAGCTTTCTTT.

The chain couples TRBV28 to TRBJ2-3, with D unresolved. Looked up from germline, CDR1 is MDHEN and CDR2 is SYDVKM. The CDR3 is 13 residues long. V lost 3 bases and J 9 bases, leaving 13 bases between the germline ends. The CDR3 loop is CASSFGVWNTQYF. The CDR3 bases are TGTGCCAGCAGTTTCGGAGTCTGGAACACGCAGTATTTT.

This chain connects TRBV18 to TRBJ2-3; D perhaps matches TRBD2 (6 bases). The germline V gene has CDR1 KGHSH and CDR2 LQKENI. This CDR3 spans 15 amino acids. V shed 2 bases and J shed 0 bases, with 9 bases lying between them. CDR3 in amino acids: CASSPIGLSTDTQYF. The CDR3 DNA reads TGTGCCAGCTCACCAATCGGACTAAGCACAGATACGCAGTATTTT.

The rearrangement links TRBV27 to TRBJ1-2, with 9 bases fitting TRBD1. Germline trimming cut 10 bases from V and 3 bases from J; bases unmatched to any gene: 12. This CDR3 has 15 amino acids. Germline values: CDR1 MNHEY, CDR2 SMNVEV (reference sequence). The CDR3 sequence: CATLGQQGADYGYTF. The CDR3 nucleotides are TGTGCCACCCTGGGGCAACAGGGGGCTGACTATGGCTACACCTTC.

The chain joins TRBV6-1 to TRBJ1-2, with 9 positions matching TRBD1. This CDR3 has 14 amino acids. V was clipped by 4 bases and J by 7 bases; unmatched bases: 7. Germline V gene data show CDR1 as MNHNS and CDR2 as SASEGT. In nucleotides, the CDR3 is TGTGCCAGCAGTGTAAGGGGACAGGGACCTGGCTACACCTTC. This codes for CASSVRGQGPGYTF.

Only a few counts were recorded for this clone. The chain is built from TRBV9 and TRBJ1-1; TRBD1 aligns across 10 bases. The trim removed 0 bases at V and 0 bases at J, leaving 5 bases unmatched. The V gene's germline CDR1 is SGDLS and CDR2 YYNGEE. CDR3 length equals 17 residues. CDR3 DNA: TGTGCCAGCAGCGTAGATCCGGGACAGGGGATGAACACTGAAGCTTTCTTT. This codes for CASSVDPGQGMNTEAFF.

The chain couples TRBV7-2 to TRBJ2-3, with 16 bases aligning to TRBD2. The CDR3 totals 16 residues. Germline-derived CDR1 and CDR2 are SGHTA and FQGNSA. The junction had 4 bases not matched to a gene; V was cut back by 4 bases and J by 6 bases. The CDR3: CASSSGLAGGIDTQYF. CDR3 bases: TGTGCCAGCAGCTCGGGACTAGCGGGGGGGATCGATACGCAGTATTTT.

This clone showed up just a few times. The chain couples TRBV5-4 to TRBJ1-1, with 8 bases aligning to TRBD1. The CDR3 extends over 15 amino acids. Per germline, CDR1 SGHNT and CDR2 YYREEE (reference sequence). V shed 6 bases, J shed 11 bases, and the junction held 18 bases outside the gene matches. The CDR3, as DNA: TGTGCCAGCACCACGTTGGACAGGGACTTTGGTTTGGCTTTCTTT. It specifies CASTTLDRDFGLAFF.

Of note for this clone: At one boundary the junction diverges from the germline segment, which might be a read error. This chain uses TRBV11-2 with TRBJ2-5; perhaps TRBD2 as D (5 bases). The CDR3 consists of 12 residues. The germline V gene encodes CDR1 SGHAT and CDR2 FQNNGV. CDR3 amino acids: CASSSTGLLQNF. CDR3 nucleotides: TGTGCCAGCAGCTCCACCGGACTCCTCCAGAACTTC. Using reference TRBV11-2 and TRBJ2-5 for the parts outside the CDR3, the full variable domain is EAGVAQSPRYKIIEKRQSVAFWCNPISGHATLYWYQQILGQGPKLLIQFQNNGVVDDSQLPKDRFSAERLKGVDSTLKIQPAKLEDSAVYLCASSSTGLLQNFGPGTRLLVL.

The chain employs TRBV6-5 and TRBJ1-5, with 10 bases fitting TRBD1. The CDR3 extends over 15 amino acids. The germline V gene encodes CDR1 MNHEY and CDR2 SVGAGI. Trimming cost V 2 bases and J 3 bases; bases outside gene matches: 1. The CDR3 DNA reads TGTGCCAGCAGTTACGACAGGGGGCACAATCAGCCCCAGCATTTT. Translation: CASSYDRGHNQPQHF.

J is TRBJ2-5 and V is TRBV5-1; D gene unclear. Germline assignment: CDR1 SGHRS and CDR2 YFSETQ. The CDR3 is 11 amino acids. Trimming took off 2 bases at V and 5 bases at J, with 4 bases between the two ends. The CDR3 is CASSFSETQYF. The DNA for the CDR3 is TGCGCCAGCAGCTTCTCCGAGACCCAGTACTTC. Full variable domain (missing parts from reference TRBV5-1 and TRBJ2-5): KAGVTQTPRYLIKTRGQQVTLSCSPISGHRSVSWYQQTPGQGLQFLFEYFSETQRNKGNFPGRFSGRQFSNSRSEMNVSTLELGDSALYLCASSFSETQYFGPGTRLLVL.

V is TRBV20-1 and J is TRBJ2-1; D is possibly TRBD2 (6 bases). Per germline, CDR1 DFQATT and CDR2 SNEGSKA (reference sequence). This CDR3 comprises 11 residues. V was clipped by 3 bases and J by 10 bases, with 10 bases between them. CDR3 loop: CSARPGGEQFF. The CDR3 DNA reads as TGCAGTGCTAGGCCCGGGGGAGAGCAGTTCTTC.

V and J are TRBV30 and TRBJ1-1, with unresolved D. V lost 0 bases and J 6 bases, leaving 11 bases between the germline ends. Per germline, CDR1 GTSNPN and CDR2 SVGIG (reference sequence). The CDR3 totals 13 residues. This CDR3 reads CAWSVIQAAEAFF. The CDR3 DNA reads TGTGCCTGGAGTGTTATCCAGGCCGCTGAAGCTTTCTTT.

Regarding this clone: Additional DNA sequences in this sample encode the identical CDR3. V is TRBV5-1 and J is TRBJ2-5; 7 nucleotides agree with TRBD2. The CDR3 loop spans 15 amino acids. Germline CDR1 SGHRS, CDR2 YFSETQ. After removal of 0 bases from V and 1 base from J, the junction contained 3 bases not matched to a gene. DNA for the CDR3: TGCGCCAGCAGCTTGGAGCTAGCGGTCCAAGAGACCCAGTACTTC. The encoded protein is CASSLELAVQETQYF.

This rearrangement joins TRBV19 to TRBJ2-7; 9 positions match TRBD1. This CDR3 is built from 16 residues. CDR1 is LNHDA and CDR2 is SQIVND in the germline V gene (reference sequence). V was pared by 4 bases and J by 0 bases, with 7 bases of the junction left unmatched. CDR3 loop: CASSTNRGPPSYEQYF. CDR3 DNA sequence: TGTGCCAGTAGTACGAACAGGGGGCCCCCCTCCTACGAGCAGTACTTC.

The V and J genes are TRBV6-1 and TRBJ2-2; 8 bases agree with TRBD1. Trimming took 6 bases from V and 4 from J; bases not matched to a gene: 7. Germline values: CDR1 MNHNS, CDR2 SASEGT. The CDR3 covers 15 residues. The CDR3 spells CASRRTGTGTGELFF. The CDR3 DNA reads TGTGCCAGCAGACGTACCGGGACAGGCACCGGGGAGCTGTTTTTT.